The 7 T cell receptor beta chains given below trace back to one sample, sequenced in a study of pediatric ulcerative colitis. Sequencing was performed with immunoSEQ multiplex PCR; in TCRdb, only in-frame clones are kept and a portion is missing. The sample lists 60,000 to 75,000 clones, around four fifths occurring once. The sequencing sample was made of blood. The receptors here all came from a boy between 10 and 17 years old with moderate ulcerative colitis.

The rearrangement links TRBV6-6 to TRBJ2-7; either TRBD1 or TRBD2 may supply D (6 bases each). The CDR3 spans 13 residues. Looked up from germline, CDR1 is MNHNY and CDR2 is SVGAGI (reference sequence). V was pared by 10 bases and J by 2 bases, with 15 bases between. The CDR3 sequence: CATIDRTTYEQYF. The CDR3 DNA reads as TGTGCCACCATTGACAGGACTACCTACGAGCAGTACTTC.

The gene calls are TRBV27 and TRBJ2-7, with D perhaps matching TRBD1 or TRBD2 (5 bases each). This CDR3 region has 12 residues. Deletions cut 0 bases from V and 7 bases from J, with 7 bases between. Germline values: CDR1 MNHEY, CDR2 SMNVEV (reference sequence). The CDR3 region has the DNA TGTGCCAGCAGTTTATCGGGGGATGAGCAGTACTTC. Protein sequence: CASSLSGDEQYF.

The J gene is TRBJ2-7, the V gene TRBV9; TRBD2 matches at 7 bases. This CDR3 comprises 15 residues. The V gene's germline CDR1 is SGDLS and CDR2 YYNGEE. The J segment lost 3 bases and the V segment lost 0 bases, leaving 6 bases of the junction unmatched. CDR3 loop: CASSVGPGGGYEQYF. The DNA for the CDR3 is TGTGCCAGCAGCGTAGGCCCGGGGGGTGGCTACGAGCAGTACTTC.

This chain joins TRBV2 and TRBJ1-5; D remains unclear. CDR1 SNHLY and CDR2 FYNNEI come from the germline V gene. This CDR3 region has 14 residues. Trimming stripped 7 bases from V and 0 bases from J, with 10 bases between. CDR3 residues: CASTAGLSNQPQHF. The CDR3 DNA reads TGTGCCAGCACCGCAGGCCTTAGCAATCAGCCCCAGCATTTT. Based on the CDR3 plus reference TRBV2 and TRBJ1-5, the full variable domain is EPEVTQTPSHQVTQMGQEVILRCVPISNHLYFYWYRQILGQKVEFLVSFYNNEISEKSEIFDDQFSVERPDGSNFTLKIRSTKLEDSAMYFCASTAGLSNQPQHFGDGTRLSIL.

DNA for the CDR3: TGCGCCAGCAGCTTGCAGGGCCGAGAGACCCAGTACTTC. This encodes CASSLQGRETQYF. This chain links TRBV5-1 with TRBJ2-5; perhaps TRBD1 as D (5 bases). V shed 1 base and J shed 4 bases, with 8 bases lying between them. CDR3 length: 13 residues. Germline lookup yields CDR1 SGHRS and CDR2 YFSETQ. The whole variable domain, remainder taken from reference TRBV5-1 and TRBJ2-5, is KAGVTQTPRYLIKTRGQQVTLSCSPISGHRSVSWYQQTPGQGLQFLFEYFSETQRNKGNFPGRFSGRQFSNSRSEMNVSTLELGDSALYLCASSLQGRETQYFGPGTRLLVL.

The chain's CDR3 is CASSLPDTQYF. The CDR3 nucleotides are TGTGCCAGCAGTTTGCCCGATACGCAGTATTTT. V is TRBV28 and J is TRBJ2-3; D not resolved. CDR1 MDHEN and CDR2 SYDVKM come from the germline V gene. Trimming left V 3 bases short and J 6 bases short, with 4 bases between. This CDR3 is 11 amino acids long.

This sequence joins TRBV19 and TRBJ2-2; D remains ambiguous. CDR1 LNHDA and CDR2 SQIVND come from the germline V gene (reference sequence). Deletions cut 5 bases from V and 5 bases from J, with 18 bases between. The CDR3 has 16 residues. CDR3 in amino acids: CASSPLIAMGTGELFF. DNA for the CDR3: TGTGCCAGTAGTCCCCTGATAGCCATGGGGACCGGGGAGCTGTTTTTT.